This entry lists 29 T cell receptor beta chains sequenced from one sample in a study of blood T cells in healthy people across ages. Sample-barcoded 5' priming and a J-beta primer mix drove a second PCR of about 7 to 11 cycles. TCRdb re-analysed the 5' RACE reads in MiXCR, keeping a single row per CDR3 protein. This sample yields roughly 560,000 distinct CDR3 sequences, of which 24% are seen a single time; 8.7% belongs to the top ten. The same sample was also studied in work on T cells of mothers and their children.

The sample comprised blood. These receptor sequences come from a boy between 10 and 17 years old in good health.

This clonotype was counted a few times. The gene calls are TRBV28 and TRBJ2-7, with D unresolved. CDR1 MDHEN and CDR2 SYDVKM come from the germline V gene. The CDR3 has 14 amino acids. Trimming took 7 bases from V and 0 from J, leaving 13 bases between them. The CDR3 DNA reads TGTGCCAGCACCCTCGGAACAATCTCCTACGAGCAGTACTTC. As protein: CASTLGTISYEQYF.

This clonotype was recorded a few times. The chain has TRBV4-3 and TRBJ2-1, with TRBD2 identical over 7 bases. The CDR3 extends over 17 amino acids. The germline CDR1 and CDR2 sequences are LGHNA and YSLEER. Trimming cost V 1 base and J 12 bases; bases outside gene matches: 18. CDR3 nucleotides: TGCGCCAGCAGCCAAGTACCGGGCGGGAGAGATTTTAAGGGGCAGTTCTTC. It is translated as CASSQVPGGRDFKGQFF.

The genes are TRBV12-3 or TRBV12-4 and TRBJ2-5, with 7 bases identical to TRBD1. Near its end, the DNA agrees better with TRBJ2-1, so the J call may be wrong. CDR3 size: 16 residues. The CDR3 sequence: CASSLPGQVLGNEQFF. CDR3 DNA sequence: TGTGCCAGCAGCCTACCTGGACAGGTTTTGGGGAATGAGCAGTTCTTC.

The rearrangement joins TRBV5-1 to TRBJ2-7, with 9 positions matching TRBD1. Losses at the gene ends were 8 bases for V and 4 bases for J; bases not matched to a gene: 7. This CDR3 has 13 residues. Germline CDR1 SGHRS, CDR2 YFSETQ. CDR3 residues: CARLTGGRYEQYF. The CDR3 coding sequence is TGCGCCAGACTTACAGGGGGCCGGTACGAGCAGTACTTC.

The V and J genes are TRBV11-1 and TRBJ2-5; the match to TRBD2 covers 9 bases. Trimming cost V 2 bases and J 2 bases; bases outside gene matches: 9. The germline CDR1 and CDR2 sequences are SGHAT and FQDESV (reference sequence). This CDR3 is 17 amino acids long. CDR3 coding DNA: TGTGCCAGCAGCTTAATGGGCGGGACTAGCCCACAAGAGACCCAGTACTTC. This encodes CASSLMGGTSPQETQYF. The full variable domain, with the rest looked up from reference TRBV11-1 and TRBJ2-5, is EAEVAQSPRYKITEKSQAVAFWCDPISGHATLYWYRQILGQGPELLVQFQDESVVDDSQLPKDRFSAERLKGVDSTLKIQPAELGDSAMYLCASSLMGGTSPQETQYFGPGTRLLVL.

The CDR3 DNA reads as TGCGCCAGCAGCTGGGACAGGGGGCGGGCGGACACTGAAGCTTTCTTT. It is translated as CASSWDRGRADTEAFF. The V and J genes are TRBV5-1 and TRBJ1-1, with 12 bases fitting TRBD1. With 3 bases clipped from V and 3 bases from J, the junction kept 6 bases outside the gene matches. The CDR3 contains 16 residues. CDR1 and CDR2 from the germline V gene are SGHRS and YFSETQ.

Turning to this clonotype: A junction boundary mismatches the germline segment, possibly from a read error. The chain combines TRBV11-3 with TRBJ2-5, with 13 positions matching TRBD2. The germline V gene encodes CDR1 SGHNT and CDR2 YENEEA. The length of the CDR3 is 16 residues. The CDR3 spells CAGSYGLAGVGETQYF. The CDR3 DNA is TGTGCCGGCAGTTACGGACTAGCGGGAGTTGGGGAGACCCAGTACTTC.

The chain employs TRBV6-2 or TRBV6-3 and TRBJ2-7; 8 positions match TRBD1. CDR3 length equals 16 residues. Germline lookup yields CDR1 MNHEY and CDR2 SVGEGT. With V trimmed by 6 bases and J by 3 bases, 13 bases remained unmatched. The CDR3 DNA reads TGTGCCAGCAGAGCCCCGACGCGGACAGGGATCTACGAGCAGTACTTC. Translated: CASRAPTRTGIYEQYF.

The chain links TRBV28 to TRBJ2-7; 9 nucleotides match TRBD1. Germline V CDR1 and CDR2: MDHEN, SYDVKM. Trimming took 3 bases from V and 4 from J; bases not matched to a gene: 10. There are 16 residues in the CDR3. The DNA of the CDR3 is TGTGCCAGCAGTTTTCCTGGGACAGGGAAACGGTACGAGCAGTACTTC. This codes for CASSFPGTGKRYEQYF.

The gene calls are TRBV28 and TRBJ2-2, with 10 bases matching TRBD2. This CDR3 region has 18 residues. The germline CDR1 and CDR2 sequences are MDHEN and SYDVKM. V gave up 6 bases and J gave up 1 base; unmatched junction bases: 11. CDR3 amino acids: CASRWLLRTSGNTGELFF. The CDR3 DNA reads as TGTGCCAGCAGGTGGCTTTTGAGGACTAGCGGGAACACCGGGGAGCTGTTTTTT.

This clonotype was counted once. This CDR3 is CASSEADRGYDTEAFF. The CDR3 bases are TGTGCCAGCAGTGAAGCAGATCGGGGGTACGACACTGAAGCTTTCTTT. J is TRBJ1-1 and V is TRBV2; possible D gene TRBD1, 5 bases. This CDR3 region has 16 residues. CDR1 is SNHLY and CDR2 is FYNNEI in the germline V gene. The V and J ends lost 0 bases and 3 bases respectively, with 14 bases between them.

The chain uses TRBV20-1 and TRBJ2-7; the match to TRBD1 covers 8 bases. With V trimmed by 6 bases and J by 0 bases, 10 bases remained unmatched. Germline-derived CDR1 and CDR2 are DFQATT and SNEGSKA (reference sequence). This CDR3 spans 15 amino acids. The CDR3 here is CSAQDRVMASYEQYF. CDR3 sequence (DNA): TGCAGTGCCCAGGACAGGGTCATGGCCTCCTACGAGCAGTACTTC.

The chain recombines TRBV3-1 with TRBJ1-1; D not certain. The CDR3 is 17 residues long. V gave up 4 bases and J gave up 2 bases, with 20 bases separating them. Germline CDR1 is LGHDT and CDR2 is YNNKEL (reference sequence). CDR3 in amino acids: CASSPVYFSLLNTEAFF. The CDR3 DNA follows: TGTGCCAGCAGCCCCGTCTACTTTTCCTTACTAAACACTGAAGCTTTCTTT.

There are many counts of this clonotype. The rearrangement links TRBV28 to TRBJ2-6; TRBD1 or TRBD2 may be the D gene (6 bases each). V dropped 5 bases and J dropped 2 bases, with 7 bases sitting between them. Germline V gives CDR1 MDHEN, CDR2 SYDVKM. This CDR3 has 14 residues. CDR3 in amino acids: CASSGGPGANVLTF. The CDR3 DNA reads TGTGCCAGCAGTGGGGGGCCTGGGGCCAACGTCCTGACTTTC.

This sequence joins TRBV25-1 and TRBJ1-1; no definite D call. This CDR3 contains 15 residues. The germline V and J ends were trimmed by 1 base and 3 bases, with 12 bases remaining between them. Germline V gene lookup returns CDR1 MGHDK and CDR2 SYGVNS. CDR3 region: CASSEFQTGDTEAFF. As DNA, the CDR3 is TGTGCCAGCAGTGAATTCCAGACTGGGGACACTGAAGCTTTCTTT. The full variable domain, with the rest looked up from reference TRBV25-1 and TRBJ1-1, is EADIYQTPRYLVIGTGKKITLECSQTMGHDKMYWYQQDPGMELHLIHYSYGVNSTEKGDLSSESTVSRIRTEHFPLTLESARPSHTSQYLCASSEFQTGDTEAFFGQGTRLTVV.

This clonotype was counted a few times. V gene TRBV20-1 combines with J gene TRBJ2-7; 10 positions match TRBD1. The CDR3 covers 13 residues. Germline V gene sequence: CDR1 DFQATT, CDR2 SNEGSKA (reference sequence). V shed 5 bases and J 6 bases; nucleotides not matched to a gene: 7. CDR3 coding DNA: TGCAGTGCTGACAGACAGGGGGCTGGCGAGCAGTACTTC. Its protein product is CSADRQGAGEQYF.

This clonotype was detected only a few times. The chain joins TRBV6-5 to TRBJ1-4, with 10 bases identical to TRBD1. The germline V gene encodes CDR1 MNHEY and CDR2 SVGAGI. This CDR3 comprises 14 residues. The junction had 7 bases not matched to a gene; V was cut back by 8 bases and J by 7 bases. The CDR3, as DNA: TGTGCCAGCGGAGACAGGGGGCGAATTGAAAAACTGTTTTTT. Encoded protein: CASGDRGRIEKLFF.

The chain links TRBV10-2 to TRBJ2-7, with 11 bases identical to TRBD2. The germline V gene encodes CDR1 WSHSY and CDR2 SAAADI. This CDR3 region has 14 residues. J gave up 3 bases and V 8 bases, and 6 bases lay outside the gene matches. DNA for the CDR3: TGCGCCAGCTCTGGGACTAGCGGAAACTACGAGCAGTACTTC. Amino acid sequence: CASSGTSGNYEQYF.

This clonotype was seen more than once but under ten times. The CDR3 nucleotides are TGTGCCAGCAGCCAGACGGCGGGACTAGGCTACGAGCAGTACTTC. Translating gives CASSQTAGLGYEQYF. V gene TRBV7-2 combines with J gene TRBJ2-7, with 8 nucleotides matching TRBD2. This CDR3 contains 15 residues. CDR1 SGHTA and CDR2 FQGNSA come from the germline V gene. V lost 5 bases to trimming and J lost 3 bases; unmatched junction nucleotides: 9.

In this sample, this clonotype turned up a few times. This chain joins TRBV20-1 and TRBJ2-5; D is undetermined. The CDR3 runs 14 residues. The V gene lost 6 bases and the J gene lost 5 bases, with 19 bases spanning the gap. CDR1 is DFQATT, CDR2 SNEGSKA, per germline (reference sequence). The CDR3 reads CSAPNRQVMETQYF. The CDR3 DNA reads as TGCAGTGCGCCAAACCGGCAGGTAATGGAGACCCAGTACTTC.

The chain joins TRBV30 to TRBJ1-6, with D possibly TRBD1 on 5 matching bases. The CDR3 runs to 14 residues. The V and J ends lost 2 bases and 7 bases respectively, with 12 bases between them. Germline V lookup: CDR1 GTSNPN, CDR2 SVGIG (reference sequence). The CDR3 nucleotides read TGTGCCTGGAGTCCCGGGACGGGAAATTCACCCCTCCACTTT. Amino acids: CAWSPGTGNSPLHF.

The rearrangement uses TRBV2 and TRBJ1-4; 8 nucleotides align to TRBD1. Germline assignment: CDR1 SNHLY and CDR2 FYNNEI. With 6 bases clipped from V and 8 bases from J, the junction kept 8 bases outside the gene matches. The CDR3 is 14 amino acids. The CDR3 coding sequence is TGTGCCAGCAGGAGACAGGGGAGGGCGGAAAAACTGTTTTTT. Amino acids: CASRRQGRAEKLFF.

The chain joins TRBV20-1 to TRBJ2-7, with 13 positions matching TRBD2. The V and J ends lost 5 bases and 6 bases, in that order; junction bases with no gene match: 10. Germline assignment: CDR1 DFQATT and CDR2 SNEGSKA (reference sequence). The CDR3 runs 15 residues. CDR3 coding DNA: TGCAGTGCTGGCCCACAACTAGCGGGAGGGCCCGAGCAGTACTTC. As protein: CSAGPQLAGGPEQYF.

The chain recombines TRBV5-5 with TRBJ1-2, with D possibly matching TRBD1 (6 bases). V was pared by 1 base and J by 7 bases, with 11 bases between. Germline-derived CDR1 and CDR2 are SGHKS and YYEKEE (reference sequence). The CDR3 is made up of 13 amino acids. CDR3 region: CASSLTTGTGYTF. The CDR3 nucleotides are TGTGCCAGCAGCTTGACCACAGGGACTGGCTACACCTTC.

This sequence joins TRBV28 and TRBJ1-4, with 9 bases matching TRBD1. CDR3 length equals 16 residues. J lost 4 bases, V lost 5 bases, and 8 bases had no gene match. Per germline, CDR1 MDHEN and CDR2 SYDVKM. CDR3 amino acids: CASSLNRGPRNEKLFF. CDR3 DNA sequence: TGTGCCAGCAGTCTGAACAGGGGGCCCCGTAATGAAAAACTGTTTTTT.

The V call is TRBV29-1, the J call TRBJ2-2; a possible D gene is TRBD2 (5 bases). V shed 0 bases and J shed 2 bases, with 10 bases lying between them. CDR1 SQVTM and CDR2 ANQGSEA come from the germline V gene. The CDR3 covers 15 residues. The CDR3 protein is CSVEDETTNTGELFF. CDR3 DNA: TGCAGCGTTGAAGATGAGACTACCAACACCGGGGAGCTGTTTTTT.

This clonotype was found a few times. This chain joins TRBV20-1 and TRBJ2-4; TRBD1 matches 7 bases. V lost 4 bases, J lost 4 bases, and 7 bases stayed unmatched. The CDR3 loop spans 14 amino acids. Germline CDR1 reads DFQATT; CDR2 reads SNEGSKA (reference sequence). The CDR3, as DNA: TGCAGTGCTACCGACAGGGCCGGGAAAAACATTCAGTACTTC. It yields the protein CSATDRAGKNIQYF.

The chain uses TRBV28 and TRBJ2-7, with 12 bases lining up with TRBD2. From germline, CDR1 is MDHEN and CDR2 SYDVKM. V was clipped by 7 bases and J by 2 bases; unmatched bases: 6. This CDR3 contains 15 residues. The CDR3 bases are TGTGCCAGCACACCTGGACTAGCGGGACCCTACGAGCAGTACTTC. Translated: CASTPGLAGPYEQYF. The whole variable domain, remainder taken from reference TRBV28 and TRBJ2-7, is DVKVTQSSRYLVKRTGEKVFLECVQDMDHENMFWYRQDPGLGLRLIYFSYDVKMKEKGDIPEGYSVSREKKERFSLILESASTNQTSMYLCASTPGLAGPYEQYFGPGTRLTVT.

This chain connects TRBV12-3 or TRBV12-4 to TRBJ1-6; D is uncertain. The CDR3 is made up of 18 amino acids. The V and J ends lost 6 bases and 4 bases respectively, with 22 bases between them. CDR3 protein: CASSPGATGNKYNSPLHF. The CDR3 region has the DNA TGTGCCAGCAGCCCAGGCGCAACCGGGAACAAGTATAATTCACCCCTCCACTTT.